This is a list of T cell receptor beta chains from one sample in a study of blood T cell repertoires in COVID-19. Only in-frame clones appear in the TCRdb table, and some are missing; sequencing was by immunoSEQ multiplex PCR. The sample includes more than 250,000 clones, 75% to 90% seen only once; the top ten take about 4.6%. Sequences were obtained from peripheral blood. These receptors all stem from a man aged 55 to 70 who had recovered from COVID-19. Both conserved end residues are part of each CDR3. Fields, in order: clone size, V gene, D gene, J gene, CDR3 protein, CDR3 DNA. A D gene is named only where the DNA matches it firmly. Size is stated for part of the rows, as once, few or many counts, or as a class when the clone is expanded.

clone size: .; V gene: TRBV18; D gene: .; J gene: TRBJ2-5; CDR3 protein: CASSSGIQETQYF; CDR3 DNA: TGTGCCAGCTCGTCAGGTATCCAAGAGACCCAGTACTTC
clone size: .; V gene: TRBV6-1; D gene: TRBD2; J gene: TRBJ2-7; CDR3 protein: CASSEDSLAGYEQYF; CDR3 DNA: TGTGCCAGCAGTGAAGACTCCCTAGCGGGCTACGAGCAGTACTTC
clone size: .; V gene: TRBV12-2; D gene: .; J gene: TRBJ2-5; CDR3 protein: CASSWYVTDQGLAGETQYF; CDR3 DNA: TGTGCAAGTAGTTGGTATGTGACAGATCAAGGACTAGCGGGAGAGACCCAGTACTTC
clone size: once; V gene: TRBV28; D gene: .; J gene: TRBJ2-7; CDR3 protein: CASSLYNAYEQYF; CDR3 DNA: TGTGCCAGCAGTTTATACAATGCCTACGAGCAGTACTTC
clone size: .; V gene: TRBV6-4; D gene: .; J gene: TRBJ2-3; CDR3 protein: CASSVSGERSDTQYF; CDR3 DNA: TGTGCCAGCAGTGTGTCGGGAGAGAGGTCAGATACGCAGTATTTT
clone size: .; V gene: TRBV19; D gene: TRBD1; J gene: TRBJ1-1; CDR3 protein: CASSANRGLGTEAFF; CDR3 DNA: TGTGCCAGTAGTGCCAACAGGGGGCTGGGCACTGAAGCTTTCTTT
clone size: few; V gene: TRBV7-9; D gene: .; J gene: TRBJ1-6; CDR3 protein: CASSLDVEYSPLHF; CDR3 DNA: TGTGCCAGCAGCTTAGACGTGGAGTATTCACCCCTCCACTTT
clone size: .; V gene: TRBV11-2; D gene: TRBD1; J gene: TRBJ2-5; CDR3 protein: CASSSQGAGETQYF; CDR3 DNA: TGTGCCAGCAGCTCCCAGGGGGCCGGTGAGACCCAGTACTTC
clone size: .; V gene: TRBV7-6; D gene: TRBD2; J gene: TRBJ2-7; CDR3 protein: CASSAGLATAYEQYF; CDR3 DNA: TGTGCCAGCAGCGCGGGACTAGCGACCGCCTACGAGCAGTACTTC
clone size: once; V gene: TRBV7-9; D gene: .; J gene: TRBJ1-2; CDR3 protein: CASSPGRGYGYTF; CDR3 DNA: TGTGCCAGCAGCCCCGGGCGAGGGTATGGCTACACCTTC
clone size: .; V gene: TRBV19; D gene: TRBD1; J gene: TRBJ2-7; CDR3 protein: CATHGTGRGEQYF; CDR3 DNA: TGTGCCACGCATGGGACAGGGAGAGGAGAGCAGTACTTC
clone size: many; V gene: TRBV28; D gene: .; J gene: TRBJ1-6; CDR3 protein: CASSLGSGWNSPLHF; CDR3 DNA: TGTGCCAGCAGTTTAGGTTCAGGCTGGAATTCACCCCTCCACTTT
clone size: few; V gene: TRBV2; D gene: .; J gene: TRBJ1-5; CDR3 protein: CASSERQYSNQPQHF; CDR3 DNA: TGTGCCAGCAGTGAACGACAGTATAGCAATCAGCCCCAGCATTTT
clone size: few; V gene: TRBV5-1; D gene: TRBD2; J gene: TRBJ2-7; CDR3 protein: CASSPGLAGVYEQYF; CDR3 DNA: TGCGCCAGCAGCCCAGGACTAGCGGGAGTTTACGAGCAGTACTTC
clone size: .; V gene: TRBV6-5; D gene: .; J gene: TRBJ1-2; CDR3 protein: CASRTPTGYGYTF; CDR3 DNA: TGTGCCAGCAGGACGCCGACGGGCTATGGCTACACCTTC
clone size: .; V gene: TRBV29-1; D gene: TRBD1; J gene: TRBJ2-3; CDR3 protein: CSATPMGQFTDTQYF; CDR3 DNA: TGCAGCGCTACCCCGATGGGACAGTTCACAGATACGCAGTATTTT
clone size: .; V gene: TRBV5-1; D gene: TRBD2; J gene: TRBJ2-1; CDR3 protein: CASSFSSGSLNEQFF; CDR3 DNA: TGCGCCAGCAGCTTCTCTAGCGGGAGCCTGAATGAGCAGTTCTTC
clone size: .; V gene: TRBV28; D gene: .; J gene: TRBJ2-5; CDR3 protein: CASSLGGAGDQETQYF; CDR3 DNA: TGTGCCAGCAGCCTGGGGGGCGCGGGGGACCAAGAGACCCAGTACTTC
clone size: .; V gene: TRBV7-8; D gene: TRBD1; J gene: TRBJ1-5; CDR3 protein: CASSLDRGEINGNQPQHF; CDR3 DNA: TGTGCCAGCAGCTTAGACAGGGGTGAAATTAATGGCAATCAGCCCCAGCATTTT
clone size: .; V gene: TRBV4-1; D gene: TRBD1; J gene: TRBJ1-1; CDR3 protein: CASSQTTGWGAFF; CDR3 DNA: TGCGCCAGCAGCCAGACGACAGGGTGGGGAGCTTTCTTT
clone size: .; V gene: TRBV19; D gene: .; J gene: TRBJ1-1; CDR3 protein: CASSQAPNTEAFF; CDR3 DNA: TGTGCCAGTAGCCAGGCCCCGAACACTGAAGCTTTCTTT
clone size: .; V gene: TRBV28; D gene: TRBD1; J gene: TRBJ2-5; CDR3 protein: CASSRTGSQETQYF; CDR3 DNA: TGTGCCAGCAGTCGGACAGGGTCGCAAGAGACCCAGTACTTC
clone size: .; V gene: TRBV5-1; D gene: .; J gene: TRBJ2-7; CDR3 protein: CASGQDTSTYEQYF; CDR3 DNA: TGCGCCAGCGGCCAGGACACCTCAACCTACGAGCAGTACTTC
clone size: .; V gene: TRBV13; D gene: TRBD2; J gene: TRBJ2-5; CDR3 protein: CASSLEPSGVQETQYF; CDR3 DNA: TGTGCCAGCAGCTTGGAGCCCAGCGGGGTCCAAGAGACCCAGTACTTC
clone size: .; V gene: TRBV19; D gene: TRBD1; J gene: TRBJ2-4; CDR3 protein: CASSTWDRVTKNIQYF; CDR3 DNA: TGTGCCAGTAGTACCTGGGACAGGGTAACCAAAAACATTCAGTACTTC
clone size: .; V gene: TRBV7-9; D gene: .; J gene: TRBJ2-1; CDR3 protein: CASSAHHPRGSREQFF; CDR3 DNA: TGTGCCAGCAGCGCCCATCACCCCAGGGGATCGCGTGAGCAGTTCTTC
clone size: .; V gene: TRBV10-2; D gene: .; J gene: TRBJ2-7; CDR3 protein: CASSEGSREQYF; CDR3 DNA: TGCGCCAGCAGTGAAGGTAGCCGTGAGCAGTACTTC
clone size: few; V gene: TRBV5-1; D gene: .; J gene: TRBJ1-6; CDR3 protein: CASSRSTGINSPLHF; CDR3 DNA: TGCGCCAGCAGCCGAAGTACAGGGATAAATTCACCCCTCCACTTT
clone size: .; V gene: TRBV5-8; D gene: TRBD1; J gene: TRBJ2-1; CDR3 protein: CASRLTGSSYNEQFF; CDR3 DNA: TGTGCCAGCAGGTTGACAGGGAGCTCCTACAATGAGCAGTTCTTC
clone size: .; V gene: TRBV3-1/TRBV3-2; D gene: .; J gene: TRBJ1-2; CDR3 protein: CASSQDLGPNYGYTF; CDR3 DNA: TGTGCCAGCAGCCAAGATCTAGGTCCTAACTATGGCTACACCTTC
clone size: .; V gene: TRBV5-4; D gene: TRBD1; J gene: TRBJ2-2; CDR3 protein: CASSLPGQGSAGELFF; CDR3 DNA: TGTGCCAGCAGCCTACCAGGACAGGGTTCGGCCGGGGAGCTGTTTTTT
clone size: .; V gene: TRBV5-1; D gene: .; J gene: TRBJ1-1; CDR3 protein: CASSPTTGMNTEAFF; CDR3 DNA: TGCGCCAGCAGCCCTACAACAGGGATGAACACTGAAGCTTTCTTT
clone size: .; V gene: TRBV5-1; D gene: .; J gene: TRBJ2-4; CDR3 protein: CASSLTLAKNIQYF; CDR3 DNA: TGCGCCAGCAGCTTGACTTTAGCCAAAAACATTCAGTACTTC
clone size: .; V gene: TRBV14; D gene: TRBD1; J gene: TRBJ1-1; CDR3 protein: CASSQDIGGLAFF; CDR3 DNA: TGTGCCAGCAGCCAAGATATAGGGGGCCTAGCTTTCTTT
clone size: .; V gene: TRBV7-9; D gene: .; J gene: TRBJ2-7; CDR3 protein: CASSLIQGSPYEQYF; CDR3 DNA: TGTGCCAGCAGCTTAATACAGGGATCCCCCTACGAGCAGTACTTC
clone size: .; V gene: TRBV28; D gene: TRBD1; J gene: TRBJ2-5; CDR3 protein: CASSWPSISQMGQPQETQYF; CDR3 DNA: TGTGCCAGCAGCTGGCCATCTATCAGCCAAATGGGACAGCCTCAAGAGACCCAGTACTTC
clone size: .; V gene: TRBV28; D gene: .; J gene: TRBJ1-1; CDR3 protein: CASSRQVYEAFF; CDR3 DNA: TGTGCCAGCAGTCGACAGGTCTATGAAGCTTTCTTT
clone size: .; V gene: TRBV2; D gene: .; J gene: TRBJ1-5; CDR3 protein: CASAAGGFWQPQHF; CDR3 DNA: TGTGCCAGTGCAGCCGGGGGTTTTTGGCAGCCCCAGCATTTT
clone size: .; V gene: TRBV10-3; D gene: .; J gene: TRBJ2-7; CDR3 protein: CAISLQGSNYEQYF; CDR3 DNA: TGTGCCATCAGCCTCCAGGGTAGCAACTACGAGCAGTACTTC
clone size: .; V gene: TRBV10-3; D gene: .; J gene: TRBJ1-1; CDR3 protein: CAISEPGDEAFF; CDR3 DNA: TGTGCCATCAGTGAACCAGGTGATGAAGCTTTCTTT
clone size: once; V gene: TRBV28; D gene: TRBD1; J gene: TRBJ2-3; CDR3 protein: CASKDRGLDTQYF; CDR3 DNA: TGTGCCAGCAAGGACAGGGGGCTGGATACGCAGTATTTT
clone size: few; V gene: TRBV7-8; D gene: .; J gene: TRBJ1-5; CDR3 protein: CASSLEGLYSNQPQHF; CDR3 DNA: TGTGCCAGCAGCTTAGAGGGACTGTATAGCAATCAGCCCCAGCATTTT
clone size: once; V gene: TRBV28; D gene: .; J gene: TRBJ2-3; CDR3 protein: CASSWPGSTDTQYF; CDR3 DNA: TGTGCCAGCAGTTGGCCAGGTTCCACAGATACGCAGTATTTT
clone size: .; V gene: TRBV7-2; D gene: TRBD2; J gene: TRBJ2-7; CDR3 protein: CASSLTSGTYEQYF; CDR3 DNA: TGTGCCAGCAGCTTAACTAGCGGAACCTACGAGCAGTACTTC
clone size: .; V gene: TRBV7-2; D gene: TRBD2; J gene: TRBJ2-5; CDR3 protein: CASSSYPGLGRRETQYF; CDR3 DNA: TGTGCCAGCAGCTCCTACCCCGGACTAGGAAGAAGAGAGACCCAGTACTTC
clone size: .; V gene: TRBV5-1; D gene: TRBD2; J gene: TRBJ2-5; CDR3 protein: CASSLREGGQETQYF; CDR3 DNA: TGCGCCAGCAGCTTGCGGGAGGGGGGACAAGAGACCCAGTACTTC
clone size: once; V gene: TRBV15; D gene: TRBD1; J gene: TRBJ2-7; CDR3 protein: CATSRDVAKGTAKAYEQYF; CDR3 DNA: TGTGCCACCAGCAGAGACGTCGCGAAGGGGACAGCAAAGGCCTACGAGCAGTACTTC
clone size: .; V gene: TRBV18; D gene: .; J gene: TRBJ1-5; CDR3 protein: CASSRTGTPNQPQHF; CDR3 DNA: TGTGCCAGCTCACGAACCGGGACACCCAATCAGCCCCAGCATTTT
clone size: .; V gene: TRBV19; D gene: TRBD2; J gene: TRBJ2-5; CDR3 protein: CASSAPLVGSGGSVWTQYF; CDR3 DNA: TGTGCCAGTAGTGCCCCCTTGGTCGGTAGCGGGGGCTCAGTTTGGACCCAGTACTTC
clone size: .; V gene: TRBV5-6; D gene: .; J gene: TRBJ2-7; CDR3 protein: CASSLLAGTYEQYF; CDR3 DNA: TGTGCCAGCAGCTTGCTCGCCGGGACCTACGAGCAGTACTTC